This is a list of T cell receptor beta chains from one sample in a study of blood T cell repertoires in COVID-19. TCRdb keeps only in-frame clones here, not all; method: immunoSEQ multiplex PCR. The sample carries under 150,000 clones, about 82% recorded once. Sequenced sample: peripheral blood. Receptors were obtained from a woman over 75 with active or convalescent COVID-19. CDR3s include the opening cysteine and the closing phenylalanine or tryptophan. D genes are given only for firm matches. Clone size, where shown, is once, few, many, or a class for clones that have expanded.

CDR3 DNA: TGTGCCAGCAGTCAGACAGGCCTAATAAACTATGGCTACACCTTC; CDR3 protein: CASSQTGLINYGYTF; J gene: TRBJ1-2; clone size: .; D gene: .; V gene: TRBV6-2/TRBV6-3
CDR3 DNA: TGTGCCAGCAGCCAAGGCCGGGGGGTGGGACCCCTCCACTTT; CDR3 protein: CASSQGRGVGPLHF; J gene: TRBJ1-6; clone size: many; D gene: .; V gene: TRBV3-1/TRBV3-2
CDR3 DNA: TGTGCCAGCAGTCACAGGGGGCTAAACTATGGCTACACCTTC; CDR3 protein: CASSHRGLNYGYTF; J gene: TRBJ1-2; clone size: .; D gene: TRBD1; V gene: TRBV6-5
CDR3 DNA: TGTGCCAGCAGCCAAGTCGACAGGGGAACTAATGAAAAACTGTTTTTT; CDR3 protein: CASSQVDRGTNEKLFF; J gene: TRBJ1-4; clone size: .; D gene: TRBD1; V gene: TRBV4-2
CDR3 DNA: TGTGCCAGCACCGGGACAGGGCATGGCTACACCTTC; CDR3 protein: CASTGTGHGYTF; J gene: TRBJ1-2; clone size: .; D gene: TRBD1; V gene: TRBV12-3/TRBV12-4
CDR3 DNA: TGTGCCAGCAGCTTAATAGGACTCGCAGATACGCAGTATTTT; CDR3 protein: CASSLIGLADTQYF; J gene: TRBJ2-3; clone size: .; D gene: .; V gene: TRBV7-3
CDR3 DNA: TGCGCCAGCAGCCCAGGAGGTGGGGGGAGCTCCTACGAGCAGTACTTC; CDR3 protein: CASSPGGGGSSYEQYF; J gene: TRBJ2-7; clone size: .; D gene: .; V gene: TRBV5-1
CDR3 DNA: TGTGCCAGCAGCCCCGGGGGTGTGGCCTCCTACGAGCAGTACTTC; CDR3 protein: CASSPGGVASYEQYF; J gene: TRBJ2-7; clone size: .; D gene: .; V gene: TRBV7-2
CDR3 DNA: TGTGCCAGCAGCACCGGGACAGGGCTTTCACCCCTCCACTTT; CDR3 protein: CASSTGTGLSPLHF; J gene: TRBJ1-6; clone size: many; D gene: TRBD1; V gene: TRBV2
CDR3 DNA: TGTGCCAGCAGCGGGAAACGGGGGGGCAATGAGCAGTTCTTC; CDR3 protein: CASSGKRGGNEQFF; J gene: TRBJ2-1; clone size: .; D gene: TRBD2; V gene: TRBV6-5
CDR3 DNA: TGTGCCAGCAGCGTAGCTCGGGGGGCGTACACCGGGGAGCTGTTTTTT; CDR3 protein: CASSVARGAYTGELFF; J gene: TRBJ2-2; clone size: .; D gene: .; V gene: TRBV9
CDR3 DNA: TGTGCCAGCGGACAGGGCTACGAGCAGTACTTC; CDR3 protein: CASGQGYEQYF; J gene: TRBJ2-7; clone size: .; D gene: TRBD1; V gene: TRBV2
CDR3 DNA: TGTGCCAGTAGTACACAGCGGGGGTCTCGCGAGCAGTTCTTC; CDR3 protein: CASSTQRGSREQFF; J gene: TRBJ2-1; clone size: .; D gene: TRBD2; V gene: TRBV19